The 3 T cell receptor beta chains presented below share a single source sample, sequenced in a study of PD-L1 blockade in urothelial cancer. The protocol was immunoSEQ multiplex PCR, while the TCRdb copy is restricted to in-frame clones and leaves out a portion. The sample includes around 63,000 clones, approximately 75% of them seen just once. Time point specified: pretreatment peripheral blood. Source: PBMCs, taken around atezolizumab (anti-PD-L1) treatment. The receptors come from a man between 65 and 85 years old with urothelial cancer.

The V call is TRBV19, the J call TRBJ2-7; 7 bases are a match to TRBD1. The V gene's germline CDR1 is LNHDA and CDR2 SQIVND (reference sequence). V gave up 3 bases and J gave up 4 bases; unmatched junction bases: 6. The CDR3 length is 14 residues. The CDR3 region has the DNA TGTGCCAGTAGTATCGAAGGGGGCGGGTACGAGCAGTACTTC. It yields the protein CASSIEGGGYEQYF.

This chain joins TRBV6-5 and TRBJ2-5; TRBD2 is a possible D gene (6 bases). The V gene lost 5 bases and the J gene lost 2 bases, with 15 bases spanning the gap. The CDR3 length is 15 residues. From germline, CDR1 is MNHEY and CDR2 SVGAGI. CDR3 in amino acids: CASSPPRGIQETQYF. As DNA, the CDR3 is TGTGCCAGCAGTCCCCCGCGGGGAATTCAAGAGACCCAGTACTTC.

The chain couples TRBV7-7 to TRBJ2-3; D might be TRBD2 (6 bases). This CDR3 has 14 amino acids. The germline V and J ends were trimmed by 1 base and 4 bases, with 9 bases remaining between them. CDR1 is SSHAT and CDR2 is FNYEAQ in the germline V gene (reference sequence). CDR3 in DNA: TGTGCCAGCAGCTTAGGTGCTAGCGCAGATACGCAGTATTTT. This encodes CASSLGASADTQYF. Full variable domain (rest looked up from reference TRBV7-7 and TRBJ2-3): GAGVSQSPRYKVTKRGQDVTLRCDPISSHATLYWYQQALGQGPEFLTYFNYEAQPDKSGLPSDRFSAERPEGSISTLTIQRTEQRDSAMYRCASSLGASADTQYFGPGTRLTVL.